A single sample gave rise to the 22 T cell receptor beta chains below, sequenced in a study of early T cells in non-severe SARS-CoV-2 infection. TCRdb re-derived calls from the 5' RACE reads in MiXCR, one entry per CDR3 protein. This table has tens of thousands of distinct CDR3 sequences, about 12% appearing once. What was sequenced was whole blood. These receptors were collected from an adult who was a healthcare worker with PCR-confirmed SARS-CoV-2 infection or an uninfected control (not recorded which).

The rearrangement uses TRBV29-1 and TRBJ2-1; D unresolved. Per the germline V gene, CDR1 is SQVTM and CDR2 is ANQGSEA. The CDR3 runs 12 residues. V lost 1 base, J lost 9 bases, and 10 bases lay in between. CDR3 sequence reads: CSVEADEVEQFF. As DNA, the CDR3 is TGCAGCGTTGAAGCAGACGAGGTTGAGCAGTTCTTC.

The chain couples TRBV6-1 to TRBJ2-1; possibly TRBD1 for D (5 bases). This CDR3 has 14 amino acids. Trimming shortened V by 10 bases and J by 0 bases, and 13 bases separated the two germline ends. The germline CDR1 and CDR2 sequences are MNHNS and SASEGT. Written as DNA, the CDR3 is TGTGCCACCTTCCCGACAGTCTCCTACAATGAGCAGTTCTTC. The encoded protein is CATFPTVSYNEQFF.

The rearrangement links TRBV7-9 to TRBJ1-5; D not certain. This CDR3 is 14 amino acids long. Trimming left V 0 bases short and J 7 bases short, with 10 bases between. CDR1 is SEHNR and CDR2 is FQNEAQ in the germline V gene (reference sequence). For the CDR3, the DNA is TGTGCCAGCAGCTTAGCGCACGGTCCACAGCCCCAGCATTTT. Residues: CASSLAHGPQPQHF.

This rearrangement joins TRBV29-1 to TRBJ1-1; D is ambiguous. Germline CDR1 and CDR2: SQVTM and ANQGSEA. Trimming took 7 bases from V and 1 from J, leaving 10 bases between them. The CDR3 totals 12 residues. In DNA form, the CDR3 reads TGCAGCGCGGACGGAAAGAACACTGAAGCTTTCTTT. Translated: CSADGKNTEAFF.

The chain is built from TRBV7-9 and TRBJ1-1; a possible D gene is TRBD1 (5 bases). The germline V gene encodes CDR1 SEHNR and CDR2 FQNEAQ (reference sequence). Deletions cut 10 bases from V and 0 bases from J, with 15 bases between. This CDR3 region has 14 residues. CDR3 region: CATPTGVMNTEAFF. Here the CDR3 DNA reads TGTGCCACTCCGACGGGGGTTATGAACACTGAAGCTTTCTTT.

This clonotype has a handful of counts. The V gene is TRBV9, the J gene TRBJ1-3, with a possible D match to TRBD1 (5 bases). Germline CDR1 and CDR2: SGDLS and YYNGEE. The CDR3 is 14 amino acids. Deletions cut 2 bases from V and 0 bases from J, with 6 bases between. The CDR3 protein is CASSVRVSGNTIYF. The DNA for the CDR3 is TGTGCCAGCAGCGTCAGGGTCTCTGGAAACACCATATATTTT.

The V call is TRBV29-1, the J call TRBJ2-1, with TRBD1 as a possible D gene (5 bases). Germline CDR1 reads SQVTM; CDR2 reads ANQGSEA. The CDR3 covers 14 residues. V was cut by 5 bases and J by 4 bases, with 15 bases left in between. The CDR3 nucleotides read TGCAGCGTTTTTAAACAGGAGTATTACAATGAGCAGTTCTTC. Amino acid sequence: CSVFKQEYYNEQFF.

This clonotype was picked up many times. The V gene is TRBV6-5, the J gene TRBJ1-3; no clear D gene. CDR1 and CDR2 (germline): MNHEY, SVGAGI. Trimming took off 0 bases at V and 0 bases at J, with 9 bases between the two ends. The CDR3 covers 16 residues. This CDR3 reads CASSYSEGSSGNTIYF. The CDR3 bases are TGTGCCAGCAGTTACTCGGAAGGTTCCTCTGGAAACACCATATATTTT.

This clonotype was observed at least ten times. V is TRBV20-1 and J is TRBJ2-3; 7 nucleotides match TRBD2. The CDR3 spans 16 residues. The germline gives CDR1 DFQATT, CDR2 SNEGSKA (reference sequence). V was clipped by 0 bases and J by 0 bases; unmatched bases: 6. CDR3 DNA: TGCAGTGCTAGAGAGCCGCAGGGACTAAGCACAGATACGCAGTATTTT. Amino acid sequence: CSAREPQGLSTDTQYF.

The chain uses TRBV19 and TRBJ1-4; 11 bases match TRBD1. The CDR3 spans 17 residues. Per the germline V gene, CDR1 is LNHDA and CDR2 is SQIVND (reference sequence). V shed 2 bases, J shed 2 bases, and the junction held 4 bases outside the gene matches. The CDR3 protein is CASSITDRGRTNEKLFF. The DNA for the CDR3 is TGTGCCAGTAGTATAACGGACAGGGGGCGTACTAATGAAAAACTGTTTTTT.

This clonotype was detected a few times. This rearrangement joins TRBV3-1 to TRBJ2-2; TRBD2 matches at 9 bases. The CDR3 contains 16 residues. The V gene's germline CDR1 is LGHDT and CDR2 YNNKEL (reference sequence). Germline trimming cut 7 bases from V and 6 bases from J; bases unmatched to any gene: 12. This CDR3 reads CASTSAGGMTPGELFF. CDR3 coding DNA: TGTGCCAGCACCTCCGCGGGGGGGATGACGCCCGGGGAGCTGTTTTTT.

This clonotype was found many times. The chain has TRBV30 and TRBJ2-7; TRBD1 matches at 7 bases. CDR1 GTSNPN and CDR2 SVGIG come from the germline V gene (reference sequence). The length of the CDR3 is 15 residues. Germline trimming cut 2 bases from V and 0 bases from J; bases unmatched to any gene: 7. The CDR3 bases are TGTGCCTGGAGTCCCGGGACAGCCACCTCCTACGAGCAGTACTTC. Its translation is CAWSPGTATSYEQYF.

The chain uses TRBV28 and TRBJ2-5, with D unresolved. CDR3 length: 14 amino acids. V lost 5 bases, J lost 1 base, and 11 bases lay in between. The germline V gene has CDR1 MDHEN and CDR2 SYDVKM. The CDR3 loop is CASSGAGLQETQYF. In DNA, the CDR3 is TGTGCCAGCAGTGGCGCCGGGCTCCAAGAGACCCAGTACTTC.

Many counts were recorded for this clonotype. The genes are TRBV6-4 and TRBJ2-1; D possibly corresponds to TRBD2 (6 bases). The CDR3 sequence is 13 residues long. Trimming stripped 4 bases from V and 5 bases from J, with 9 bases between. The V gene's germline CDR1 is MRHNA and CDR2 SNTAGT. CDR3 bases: TGTGCCAGCAGTGCGGGAGCGGACAATGAGCAGTTCTTC. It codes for CASSAGADNEQFF.

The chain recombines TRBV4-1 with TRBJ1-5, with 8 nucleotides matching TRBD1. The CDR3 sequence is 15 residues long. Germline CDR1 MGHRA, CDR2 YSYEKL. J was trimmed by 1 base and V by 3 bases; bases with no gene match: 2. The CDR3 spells CASSQDRVSNQPQHF. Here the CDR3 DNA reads TGCGCCAGCAGCCAGGACAGGGTGAGCAATCAGCCCCAGCATTTT.

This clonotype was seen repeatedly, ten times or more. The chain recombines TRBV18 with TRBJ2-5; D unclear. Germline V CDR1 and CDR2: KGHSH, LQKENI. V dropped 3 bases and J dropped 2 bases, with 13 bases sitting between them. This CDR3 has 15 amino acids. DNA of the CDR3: TGTGCCAGCTCACCCCCGGGCCAGCTTCAAGAGACCCAGTACTTC. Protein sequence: CASSPPGQLQETQYF. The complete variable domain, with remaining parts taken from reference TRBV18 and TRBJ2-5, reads NAGVMQNPRHLVRRRGQEARLRCSPMKGHSHVYWYRQLPEEGLKFMVYLQKENIIDESGMPKERFSAEFPKEGPSILRIQQVVRGDSAAYFCASSPPGQLQETQYFGPGTRLLVL.

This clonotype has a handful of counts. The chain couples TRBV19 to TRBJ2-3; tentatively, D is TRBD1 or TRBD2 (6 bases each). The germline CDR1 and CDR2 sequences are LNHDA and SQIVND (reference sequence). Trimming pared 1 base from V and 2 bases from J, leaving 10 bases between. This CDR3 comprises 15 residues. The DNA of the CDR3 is TGTGCCAGTAGTATAGCGGGGGCAGCCACAGATACGCAGTATTTT. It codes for CASSIAGAATDTQYF.

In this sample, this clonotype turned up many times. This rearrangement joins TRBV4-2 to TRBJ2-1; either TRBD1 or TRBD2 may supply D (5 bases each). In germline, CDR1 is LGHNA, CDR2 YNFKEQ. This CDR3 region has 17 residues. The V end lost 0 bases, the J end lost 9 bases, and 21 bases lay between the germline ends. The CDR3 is CASSQDSGRMAPGEQFF. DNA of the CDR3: TGTGCCAGCAGCCAAGATTCGGGGCGAATGGCCCCCGGTGAGCAGTTCTTC.

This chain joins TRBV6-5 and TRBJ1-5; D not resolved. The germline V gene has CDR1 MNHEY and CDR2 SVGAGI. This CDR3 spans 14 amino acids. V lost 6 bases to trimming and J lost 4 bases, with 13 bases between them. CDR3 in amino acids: CASRHPGLNQPQHF. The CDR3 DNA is TGTGCCAGCAGGCACCCGGGCCTTAATCAGCCCCAGCATTTT.

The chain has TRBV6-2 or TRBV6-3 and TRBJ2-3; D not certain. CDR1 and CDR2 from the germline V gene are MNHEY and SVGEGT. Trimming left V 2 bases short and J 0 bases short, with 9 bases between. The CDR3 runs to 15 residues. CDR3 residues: CASSYTYVSTDTQYF. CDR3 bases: TGTGCCAGCAGTTACACCTACGTTAGCACAGATACGCAGTATTTT.

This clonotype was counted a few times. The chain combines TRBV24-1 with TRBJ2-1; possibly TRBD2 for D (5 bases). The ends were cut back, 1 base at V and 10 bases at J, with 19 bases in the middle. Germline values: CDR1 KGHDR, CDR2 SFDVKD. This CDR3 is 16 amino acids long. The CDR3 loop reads CATSDLSPSGPGEQFF. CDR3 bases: TGTGCCACCAGTGATTTAAGTCCCAGCGGCCCGGGGGAGCAGTTCTTC.

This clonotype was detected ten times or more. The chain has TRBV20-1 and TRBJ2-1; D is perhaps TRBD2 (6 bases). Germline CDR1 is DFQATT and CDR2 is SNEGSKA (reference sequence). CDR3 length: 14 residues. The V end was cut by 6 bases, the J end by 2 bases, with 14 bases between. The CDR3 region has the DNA TGCAGTGCAAGACTAGTCGATCCCTACAATGAGCAGTTCTTC. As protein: CSARLVDPYNEQFF.